Listed below are T cell receptor beta chains from one sample, sequenced in a study of blood T cell repertoires in COVID-19. Only in-frame clones appear in the TCRdb table, and some are missing; sequencing was by immunoSEQ multiplex PCR. The table records 200,000 to 250,000 clones, approximately 85% of them present only once. The sample consisted of peripheral blood. The receptor set was obtained from an older woman with COVID-19, enrolled during active disease. CDR3s include the opening cysteine and the closing phenylalanine or tryptophan. Each record gives: J gene, V gene, D gene, clone size, CDR3 protein, CDR3 DNA. A D gene is named only where the DNA matches it firmly. For some rows the clone size is stated as once, few or many, or as a class when expanded; others skip it.

TRBJ2-2	TRBV7-3	TRBD2	.	CASSLNGGTSAGELFF	TGTGCCAGCAGCTTAAACGGGGGGACTAGCGCCGGGGAGCTGTTTTTT
TRBJ1-2	TRBV6-2/TRBV6-3	.	.	CASSLTVYGYTF	TGTGCCAGCAGCCTGACAGTCTATGGCTACACCTTC
TRBJ1-1	TRBV19	.	.	CASSIRNSGTEAFF	TGTGCCAGTAGTATTAGGAACTCGGGCACTGAAGCTTTCTTT
TRBJ1-2	TRBV5-6	.	.	CASSLGGPYYGYTF	TGTGCCAGCAGCTTGGGGGGGCCGTACTATGGCTACACCTTC
TRBJ1-4	TRBV7-2	.	.	CASSPRTAHNEKLFF	TGTGCCAGCAGCCCGCGGACAGCACACAATGAAAAACTGTTTTTT
TRBJ2-1	TRBV6-4	TRBD2	.	CASSEETSGPYNEQFF	TGTGCCAGCAGTGAAGAAACTAGCGGGCCCTACAATGAGCAGTTCTTC
TRBJ2-3	TRBV27	.	.	CASSPRGMSTDTQYF	TGTGCCAGCAGTCCTCGGGGAATGAGCACAGATACGCAGTATTTT
TRBJ1-1	TRBV11-2	.	once	CASSFHRGDTEAFF	TGTGCCAGCAGCTTCCACCGGGGGGACACTGAAGCTTTCTTT
TRBJ2-7	TRBV27	TRBD1	.	CASSLTGEVYEQYF	TGTGCCAGCAGTTTGACAGGGGAAGTCTACGAGCAGTACTTC
TRBJ2-1	TRBV7-9	TRBD2	.	CASSFLAGRWEQFF	TGTGCCAGCAGCTTTCTAGCGGGCAGATGGGAGCAGTTCTTC
TRBJ1-1	TRBV7-9	.	many	CASSLSQLNTEAFF	TGTGCCAGCAGCTTATCGCAGTTGAACACTGAAGCTTTCTTT
TRBJ1-5	TRBV19	.	.	CASTGRTINQPQHF	TGTGCCAGTACCGGGAGAACTATCAATCAGCCCCAGCATTTT
TRBJ2-5	TRBV18	TRBD2	.	CASSPRGLADETQYF	TGTGCCAGCTCACCGCGGGGACTAGCGGATGAGACCCAGTACTTC
TRBJ1-5	TRBV2	TRBD1	.	CASSTLDRGNQPQHF	TGTGCCAGCAGTACATTGGACAGGGGAAACCAGCCCCAGCATTTT
TRBJ1-2	TRBV3-1/TRBV3-2	TRBD1	.	CASSQEQTGIYGYTF	TGTGCCAGCAGCCAAGAACAGACAGGGATTTATGGCTACACCTTC
TRBJ2-3	TRBV7-2	.	.	CASSSDSVGQYF	TGTGCCAGCAGCTCGGACAGCGTGGGACAGTATTTT
TRBJ2-7	TRBV18	.	once	CASSPSYGTYEQYF	TGTGCCAGCTCACCATCGTACGGGACCTACGAGCAGTACTTC
TRBJ2-7	TRBV19	TRBD2	.	CASRDTGTSGRAGKQYF	TGTGCCAGTAGAGACACCGGGACTAGCGGGAGGGCTGGAAAGCAGTACTTC
TRBJ2-3	TRBV6-2/TRBV6-3	TRBD1	many	CASSQTGGADTQYF	TGTGCCAGCAGTCAGACAGGGGGAGCAGATACGCAGTATTTT
TRBJ2-5	TRBV6-5	.	.	CASSNGGTQYF	TGTGCCAGCAGCAACGGGGGGACCCAGTACTTC
TRBJ1-5	TRBV6-2/TRBV6-3	.	.	CASSYPGGGRNQPQHF	TGTGCCAGCAGTTACCCCGGCGGGGGGCGAAATCAGCCCCAGCATTTT
TRBJ1-6	TRBV30	TRBD1	.	CAWSVRGTGNSPLHF	TGTGCCTGGAGTGTACGCGGGACAGGAAATTCACCCCTCCACTTT
TRBJ1-2	TRBV7-2	.	few	CASSPLGSAVINYGYTF	TGTGCCAGCAGCCCCCTAGGATCGGCAGTGATTAACTATGGCTACACCTTC
TRBJ2-5	TRBV5-4	TRBD2	.	CASSLLRSGGVEETQYF	TGTGCCAGCAGCTTGTTGAGAAGCGGGGGGGTGGAAGAGACCCAGTACTTC
TRBJ1-1	TRBV2	TRBD1	.	CASRSTGGANTEAFF	TGTGCCAGCAGAAGTACAGGGGGGGCGAACACTGAAGCTTTCTTT
TRBJ1-4	TRBV7-2	TRBD1	.	CASSLALTGGSEKLFF	TGTGCCAGCAGCTTAGCCCTGACAGGGGGCAGTGAAAAACTGTTTTTT
TRBJ2-7	TRBV15	TRBD2	.	CATSREQVAGVEQYF	TGTGCCACCAGCAGAGAGCAGGTGGCGGGAGTCGAGCAGTACTTC
TRBJ1-3	TRBV29-1	.	.	CSVAESGFSGNTIYF	TGCAGCGTTGCGGAATCAGGGTTCTCTGGAAACACCATATATTTT
TRBJ2-3	TRBV25-1	.	.	CASSESGRGLGTDTQYF	TGTGCCAGCAGTGAATCCGGCAGGGGATTAGGCACAGATACGCAGTATTTT